The rows below give T cell receptor beta chains drawn from one sample of a study of human T cells and chemical hapten exposure. TCRdb reanalysed the RACE reads using MiXCR and keeps one entry per CDR3 protein. Found here are more than 250,000 distinct CDR3 sequences, approximately 8.6% of them singletons; the top ten hold approximately 2.3%. The sample in question was whole blood, obtained in connection with sensitization to the hapten diphenylcyclopropenone (DPC). Every receptor here comes from a middle-aged woman with alopecia areata. Some clones in this sample may be carry-over from other donors' samples. CDR3s include the opening cysteine and the closing phenylalanine or tryptophan. The D gene is left open where the match is weak. Clone size, where shown, is once, few, many, or a class for clones that have expanded.

>few|TRBV5-1|NA|TRBJ1-2
TGCGCCAGCAGCTCGGGAGGATACGATGGCTACACCTTC
CASSSGGYDGYTF
>NA|TRBV6-5|NA|TRBJ1-6
TGTGCCAGCAGCACGGCAAATTCACCCCTCCACTTT
CASSTANSPLHF
>few|TRBV7-2|NA|TRBJ2-4
TGTGCCAGCAGCCCAGGTCTAGGGCTAGCCAAAAACATTCAGTACTTC
CASSPGLGLAKNIQYF
>few|TRBV6-5|NA|TRBJ1-5
TGTGCCAGCAGTTCAATACGAGGTTCAAATCAGCCCCAGCATTTT
CASSSIRGSNQPQHF
>many|TRBV20-1|NA|TRBJ1-1
TGCAGTGCTATTACCTGGGGAGGTGAAACTGAAGCTTTCTTT
CSAITWGGETEAFF
>NA|TRBV10-3|NA|TRBJ1-1
TGTGCCATCAGTGAGATCACTGAAGCTTTCTTT
CAISEITEAFF
>NA|TRBV29-1|TRBD1|TRBJ1-1
TGCAGCGTTAGGGGGGACAGGGCGGACACTGAAGCTTTCTTT
CSVRGDRADTEAFF
>many|TRBV6-5|NA|TRBJ1-1
TGTGCCAGCAAACACAGGGCGGCAGCTTTCTTT
CASKHRAAAFF
>NA|TRBV20-1|NA|TRBJ1-5
TGCAGTGCTAGTTGGTCAGGGAGCAATCAGCCCCAGCATTTT
CSASWSGSNQPQHF
>few|TRBV27|NA|TRBJ2-2
TGTGCCAGCAGTTTCCGCTCGAACACCGGGGAGCTGTTTTTT
CASSFRSNTGELFF
>NA|TRBV6-5|NA|TRBJ2-6
TGTGCCAGCAGTGAACAGGCTGGGGCCAACGTCCTGACTTTC
CASSEQAGANVLTF
>few|TRBV24-1|TRBD2|TRBJ2-2
TGTGCCACCACTCATAGCGGGAGCCTAAACACCGGGGAGCTGTTTTTT
CATTHSGSLNTGELFF
>many|TRBV4-2|TRBD2|TRBJ2-2
TGTGCCAGCAGCCAAGGACAACTAGCGGGGGTGAGGACCGGGGAGCTGTTTTTT
CASSQGQLAGVRTGELFF
>few|TRBV9|NA|TRBJ2-3
TGTGCCAGCAGCGTAGACCAGCGTCCTACAGATACGCAGTATTTT
CASSVDQRPTDTQYF
>NA|TRBV7-2|NA|TRBJ1-1
TGTGCCAGCAGCTTAGATGGTCTGGGTCGGGCTTTCTTT
CASSLDGLGRAFF
>few|TRBV19|NA|TRBJ2-7
TGTGCCAGTAATCCCCGGTGGGGCGGAGGGGTCTACGAGCAGTACTTC
CASNPRWGGGVYEQYF
>NA|TRBV29-1|TRBD1|TRBJ2-5
TGCAGCGAAAGACAGGGGGCGGGGGAAGAGACCCAGTACTTC
CSERQGAGEETQYF
>many|TRBV11-2|NA|TRBJ1-1
TGTGCCAGCGGCAGGTTGGTGAACACTGAAGCTTTCTTT
CASGRLVNTEAFF
>NA|TRBV18|NA|TRBJ1-6
TGTGCCAGCTCACGAAGGGGGGGGCCGGATTCACCCCTCCACTTT
CASSRRGGPDSPLHF
>NA|TRBV20-1|NA|TRBJ2-2
TGCAGTGCTAGAGATCGACGGAAGAACACCGGGGAGCTGTTTTTT
CSARDRRKNTGELFF